Presented here are 32 T cell receptor beta chains from one specimen sequenced in a study of blood T cell repertoires in COVID-19. This table comes from immunoSEQ multiplex PCR, and its TCRdb copy is limited to in-frame clones, with some not included. Here the sample spans about 50,000 clones, approximately 86% being singletons. Sequenced material: peripheral blood. These receptors all stem from a man at least 80 years old with active COVID-19.

The V gene is TRBV27, the J gene TRBJ2-5, with a weak D call TRBD1 (6 bases). Germline V gene sequence: CDR1 MNHEY, CDR2 SMNVEV (reference sequence). The CDR3 runs 15 residues. Trimming removed 2 bases from V and 7 bases from J, with 17 bases in between. CDR3 coding DNA: TGTGCCAGCAGTTTAGGGGGCACAGCCTCTGGGACCCAGTACTTC. This codes for CASSLGGTASGTQYF.

The genes are TRBV9 and TRBJ2-3; 12 positions agree with TRBD2. The germline CDR1 and CDR2 sequences are SGDLS and YYNGEE. The CDR3 consists of 15 residues. The trim removed 3 bases at V and 8 bases at J, leaving 7 bases unmatched. The CDR3 loop is CASSAPTSGSSTQYF. The CDR3 nucleotides read TGTGCCAGCAGCGCCCCGACTAGCGGGAGTAGTACGCAGTATTTT.

The rearrangement joins TRBV5-6 to TRBJ2-7; D may be TRBD1 (7 bases). Between the trimmed V and J ends, which lost 4 bases and 1 base, there was a span of 12 bases. The CDR3 is 14 residues long. Per germline, CDR1 SGHDT and CDR2 YYEEEE. The DNA of the CDR3 is TGTGCCAGCAGCAGGAGGGACAGATCCTACGAGCAGTACTTC. This encodes CASSRRDRSYEQYF.

V gene TRBV5-5 combines with J gene TRBJ1-4; D is perhaps TRBD1 (6 bases). Germline CDR1 and CDR2: SGHKS and YYEKEE (reference sequence). This CDR3 comprises 14 residues. V was clipped by 0 bases and J by 5 bases, with 8 bases between them. Written as DNA, the CDR3 is TGTGCCAGCAGCTTGGGGACAGAGAATGAAAAACTGTTTTTT. It codes for CASSLGTENEKLFF.

The chain is built from TRBV4-3 and TRBJ2-3, with TRBD1 identical over 10 bases. This CDR3 has 16 amino acids. V trimming: 0 bases; J trimming: 9 bases; junction bases outside the gene matches: 9. Germline V gene lookup returns CDR1 LGHNA and CDR2 YSLEER. The CDR3 DNA is TGCGCCAGCAGCCAAGAAAGGACAGGGGGGAGGGGGACGCAGTATTTT. This sequence encodes CASSQERTGGRGTQYF.

The DNA of the CDR3 is TGTGCCAGCAGCCCATCGGGCGGGCTTTCCTACAATGAGCAGTTCTTC. This codes for CASSPSGGLSYNEQFF. The rearrangement joins TRBV7-3 to TRBJ2-1; D is perhaps TRBD2 (5 bases). CDR1 and CDR2 from the germline V gene are SGHTA and FQGTGA. The CDR3 is 16 residues long. V was shortened by 5 bases and J by 1 base, with 15 bases between the two germline ends.

This rearrangement joins TRBV4-1 to TRBJ2-2; 7 positions match TRBD1. Germline CDR1 reads MGHRA; CDR2 reads YSYEKL. The CDR3 spans 17 residues. Trimming cost V 4 bases and J 1 base; bases outside gene matches: 9. CDR3 sequence: CASSPRAGTENTGELFF. CDR3 nucleotides: TGCGCCAGCAGCCCCCGAGCCGGGACAGAGAACACCGGGGAGCTGTTTTTT.

The chain combines TRBV10-3 with TRBJ2-3, with 11 bases fitting TRBD2. This CDR3 is 15 amino acids long. Trimming took 3 bases from V and 2 from J; bases not matched to a gene: 1. Germline CDR1 and CDR2: ENHRY and SYGVKD. The DNA of the CDR3 is TGTGCCATCAGTGATAGCGGGAGGGTCACAGATACGCAGTATTTT. Protein sequence: CAISDSGRVTDTQYF.

The CDR3: CASSRSTVRSDGELFF. CDR3 in DNA: TGTGCCAGCAGCCGATCGACAGTGCGGTCTGACGGGGAGCTGTTTTTT. The J gene is TRBJ2-2, the V gene TRBV4-2; possible D gene TRBD1, 5 bases. CDR3 length: 16 amino acids. Germline-derived CDR1 and CDR2 are LGHNA and YNFKEQ. V dropped 4 bases and J dropped 7 bases, with 19 bases sitting between them.

This clone was picked up a small number of times. The gene calls are TRBV5-1 and TRBJ2-5; D may be TRBD2 (6 bases). CDR1 SGHRS and CDR2 YFSETQ come from the germline V gene. The CDR3 length is 14 residues. V was clipped by 4 bases and J by 1 base, with 11 bases between them. The CDR3 here is CASSPGGPQETQYF. The CDR3 DNA reads as TGCGCCAGCAGCCCCGGAGGGCCCCAAGAGACCCAGTACTTC.

V gene TRBV19 combines with J gene TRBJ2-1, with 9 bases that match TRBD2. This CDR3 comprises 14 residues. The ends lost 6 bases at V and 5 bases at J; junction bases unmatched: 5. The germline CDR1 and CDR2 sequences are LNHDA and SQIVND (reference sequence). The CDR3 DNA reads as TGTGCCAGTAGCCCGGGACTAGCAAACAATGAGCAGTTCTTC. Its protein is CASSPGLANNEQFF.

CDR3 region: CASSHAGGATNEKLFF. DNA of the CDR3: TGTGCCAGCAGTCATGCAGGGGGCGCGACTAATGAAAAACTGTTTTTT. This sequence joins TRBV28 and TRBJ1-4, with 8 bases that match TRBD1. The V gene's germline CDR1 is MDHEN and CDR2 SYDVKM. V lost 5 bases and J lost 2; bases outside the gene matches: 7. The CDR3 is made up of 16 amino acids. Variable domain in full (rest from reference TRBV28 and TRBJ1-4): DVKVTQSSRYLVKRTGEKVFLECVQDMDHENMFWYRQDPGLGLRLIYFSYDVKMKEKGDIPEGYSVSREKKERFSLILESASTNQTSMYLCASSHAGGATNEKLFFGSGTQLSVL.

The chain carries TRBV5-8 and TRBJ2-1; 12 bases are a match to TRBD2. Trimming took 6 bases from V and 8 from J; bases not matched to a gene: 9. CDR3 size: 15 residues. Germline values: CDR1 SGHTS, CDR2 YDEGEE. CDR3 nucleotides: TGTGCCAGCAAAGATCTAGCGGGAGGGCCTTATGAGCAGTTCTTC. Encoded protein: CASKDLAGGPYEQFF.

The V and J genes are TRBV27 and TRBJ2-1; 11 bases are shared with TRBD2. V dropped 3 bases and J dropped 6; count of bases not matched to a gene: 10. The CDR3 has 17 amino acids. Germline CDR1 MNHEY, CDR2 SMNVEV (reference sequence). The CDR3 is CASSFPATSGSFNEQFF. CDR3 sequence (DNA): TGTGCCAGCAGTTTTCCCGCCACTAGCGGGAGCTTCAATGAGCAGTTCTTC.

The rearrangement uses TRBV15 and TRBJ2-1; TRBD2 matches at 9 bases. Per germline, CDR1 LNHNV and CDR2 YYDKDF (reference sequence). V lost 0 bases, J lost 8 bases, and 5 bases stayed unmatched. This CDR3 contains 15 residues. DNA of the CDR3: TGTGCCACCAGCAGAGAGATAGCGGGAGTGGATGAGCAGTTCTTC. It translates to CATSREIAGVDEQFF.

The chain's CDR3 is CASSFHSSYEQYF. The CDR3, as DNA: TGTGCCAGCAGCTTCCATAGCTCCTACGAGCAGTACTTC. The genes are TRBV11-2 and TRBJ2-7, with D hard to call. Trimming removed 3 bases from V and 0 bases from J, with 6 bases in between. The CDR3 is 13 amino acids. From germline, CDR1 is SGHAT and CDR2 FQNNGV.

The chain couples TRBV28 to TRBJ2-1, with D possibly TRBD2 on 5 matching bases. The CDR3 runs 13 residues. Germline V lookup: CDR1 MDHEN, CDR2 SYDVKM. With 5 bases removed from V and 10 bases from J, the gap between germline ends came to 15 bases. CDR3 in DNA: TGTGCCAGCAGTCGAATCGAGACGGGGGAGCAGTTCTTC. Encoded protein: CASSRIETGEQFF.

V usage is TRBV19 and J usage is TRBJ2-6; D ambiguous. Per the germline V gene, CDR1 is LNHDA and CDR2 is SQIVND (reference sequence). Deletions cut 5 bases from V and 2 bases from J, with 13 bases between. This CDR3 comprises 16 residues. CDR3 DNA: TGTGCCAGTAGTCCACCTTATTCGGCTGGGGCCAACGTCCTGACTTTC. Translation gives CASSPPYSAGANVLTF.

V usage is TRBV2 and J usage is TRBJ2-1, with 9 bases that match TRBD1. The germline CDR1 and CDR2 sequences are SNHLY and FYNNEI. The CDR3 is made up of 12 amino acids. V dropped 5 bases and J dropped 12; count of bases not matched to a gene: 5. The CDR3 spells CASSSTGGWQFF. For the CDR3, the DNA is TGTGCCAGCAGTTCGACAGGGGGTTGGCAGTTCTTC.

The V gene is TRBV5-1, the J gene TRBJ2-1; 9 nucleotides align to TRBD2. The CDR3 totals 16 residues. The V segment lost 0 bases and the J segment 7 bases; nucleotides outside the gene matches: 8. Germline lookup yields CDR1 SGHRS and CDR2 YFSETQ. The CDR3 DNA reads as TGCGCCAGCAGCTTGGGGGTTCTAGCGGGACTGAATGAGCAGTTCTTC. Its protein product is CASSLGVLAGLNEQFF.

The rearrangement uses TRBV12-3 or TRBV12-4 and TRBJ2-7; 10 nucleotides align to TRBD2. CDR3 length: 13 amino acids. The junction had 5 bases not matched to a gene; V was cut back by 6 bases and J by 6 bases. As DNA, the CDR3 is TGTGCCAGCAGCCAAACTAGCGGGATCGAGCAGTACTTC. This encodes CASSQTSGIEQYF.

The gene calls are TRBV7-6 and TRBJ2-6, with a weak D call TRBD1 (6 bases). CDR1 is SGHVS, CDR2 FNYEAQ, per germline. The V end lost 0 bases, the J end lost 8 bases, and 11 bases lay between the germline ends. This CDR3 spans 15 amino acids. CDR3 loop: CASSLATGSTNVLTF. In nucleotides, the CDR3 is TGTGCCAGCAGCTTAGCAACAGGGTCGACCAACGTCCTGACTTTC.

V is TRBV6-5 and J is TRBJ2-3, with D possibly matching TRBD1 (5 bases). Trimming left V 7 bases short and J 1 base short, with 12 bases between. The CDR3 sequence is 14 residues long. Germline V gene sequence: CDR1 MNHEY, CDR2 SVGAGI. The CDR3 region has the DNA TGTGCCAGCAACATGCAGGGCGGCACAGATACGCAGTATTTT. Translating it yields CASNMQGGTDTQYF.

This chain links TRBV7-9 with TRBJ2-1; TRBD2 aligns across 7 bases. J was trimmed by 0 bases and V by 2 bases; bases with no gene match: 10. The CDR3 length is 18 residues. Germline-derived CDR1 and CDR2 are SEHNR and FQNEAQ (reference sequence). The CDR3 sequence is CASSLRPSGRSSYNEQFF. For the CDR3, the DNA is TGTGCCAGCAGCTTAAGACCTAGCGGACGAAGCTCCTACAATGAGCAGTTCTTC.

This chain links TRBV7-2 with TRBJ2-1, with 16 bases aligning to TRBD2. Germline CDR1 reads SGHTA; CDR2 reads FQGNSA. V lost 3 bases to trimming and J lost 8 bases; unmatched junction nucleotides: 4. CDR3 length: 16 residues. CDR3 protein: CASSFGTSGRAYEQFF. The CDR3 nucleotides are TGTGCCAGCAGCTTCGGGACTAGCGGGAGGGCCTATGAGCAGTTCTTC.

This rearrangement joins TRBV28 to TRBJ2-7; no clear D. Germline lookup yields CDR1 MDHEN and CDR2 SYDVKM. The length of the CDR3 is 12 residues. The V end was cut by 5 bases, the J end by 5 bases, with 10 bases between. The chain's CDR3 is CASSPLADEQYF. CDR3 sequence (DNA): TGTGCCAGCAGTCCCCTTGCGGACGAGCAGTACTTC.

The rearrangement uses TRBV6-1 and TRBJ2-5, with D unresolved. Germline loops: CDR1 MNHNS, CDR2 SASEGT. CDR3 length equals 12 residues. V lost 2 bases, J lost 5 bases, and 6 bases lay in between. CDR3 bases: TGTGCCAGCAGTGAACCTTCGGAGACCCAGTACTTC. This encodes CASSEPSETQYF.

V usage is TRBV6-5 and J usage is TRBJ2-5; 7 bases are a match to TRBD2. Unmatched junction bases numbered 9, after V lost 10 bases and J lost 1 base. This CDR3 has 14 residues. Germline CDR1 reads MNHEY; CDR2 reads SVGAGI. CDR3 sequence (DNA): TGTGCCACGCTTAGAGCGGGGAGCCAAGAGACCCAGTACTTC. This codes for CATLRAGSQETQYF.

This clone turned up a few times. The V gene is TRBV15, the J gene TRBJ1-1; no firm D call. Germline loops: CDR1 LNHNV, CDR2 YYDKDF (reference sequence). The CDR3 consists of 16 residues. Deletions cut 2 bases from V and 1 base from J, with 14 bases between. In DNA form, the CDR3 reads TGTGCCACCAGCAGAACCGGAGGGCACCAGAACACTGAAGCTTTCTTT. Residues: CATSRTGGHQNTEAFF.

The V gene is TRBV6-5, the J gene TRBJ2-1; 9 bases are shared with TRBD1. The V segment lost 5 bases and the J segment 6 bases; nucleotides outside the gene matches: 8. The length of the CDR3 is 15 residues. Germline lookup yields CDR1 MNHEY and CDR2 SVGAGI. DNA for the CDR3: TGTGCCAGCAGTACCGGGACAGGGTTTTTCAATGAGCAGTTCTTC. Its protein product is CASSTGTGFFNEQFF.

The rearrangement uses TRBV5-1 and TRBJ2-7; 8 nucleotides agree with TRBD1. V shed 3 bases, J shed 2 bases, and the junction held 7 bases outside the gene matches. Germline CDR1 and CDR2: SGHRS and YFSETQ. CDR3 length equals 15 residues. As DNA, the CDR3 is TGCGCCAGCAGCTCCCCGGACAGGGATCCCTACGAGCAGTACTTC. Its protein product is CASSSPDRDPYEQYF.

In its sample, this clone was seen once. The chain combines TRBV28 with TRBJ1-4; D is uncertain. In germline, CDR1 is MDHEN, CDR2 SYDVKM. Deletions cut 4 bases from V and 5 bases from J, with 14 bases between. This CDR3 spans 15 amino acids. The DNA of the CDR3 is TGTGCCAGCAGTTCCCCGGGAGGAAACAATGAAAAACTGTTTTTT. It codes for CASSSPGGNNEKLFF.